What follows are 5 T cell receptor beta chains derived from one specimen sequenced in a study of blood T cell repertoires in COVID-19. Method: immunoSEQ multiplex PCR; TCRdb's copy keeps in-frame clones and lacks some. Of 150,000 to 200,000 clones listed, around 82% are singletons. The sample was PBMCs or T cells enriched from blood (not recorded which). The receptors stem from a woman aged 55-70 years with acute COVID-19.

The V gene is TRBV7-9, the J gene TRBJ1-4, with 9 positions matching TRBD1. From germline, CDR1 is SEHNR and CDR2 FQNEAQ (reference sequence). Trimming cost V 5 bases and J 8 bases; bases outside gene matches: 6. The CDR3 totals 14 residues. This chain's CDR3 is CASSIGTGREKLFF. Here the CDR3 DNA reads TGTGCCAGCAGCATAGGGACAGGGCGAGAAAAACTGTTTTTT. Variable domain in full (rest from reference TRBV7-9 and TRBJ1-4): DTGVSQNPRHKITKRGQNVTFRCDPISEHNRLYWYRQTLGQGPEFLTYFQNEAQLEKSRLLSDRFSAERPKGSFSTLEIQRTEQGDSAMYLCASSIGTGREKLFFGSGTQLSVL.

V is TRBV7-2 and J is TRBJ2-5; D is possibly TRBD1 (7 bases). Germline loops: CDR1 SGHTA, CDR2 FQGNSA. V shed 4 bases and J shed 4 bases, with 13 bases lying between them. This CDR3 contains 14 residues. The CDR3 DNA reads as TGTGCCAGCAGCTCAGGGGGGTTGGGAGAGACCCAGTACTTC. Protein sequence: CASSSGGLGETQYF. Full variable domain (rest looked up from reference TRBV7-2 and TRBJ2-5): GAGVSQSPSNKVTEKGKDVELRCDPISGHTALYWYRQSLGQGLEFLIYFQGNSAPDKSGLPSDRFSAERTGGSVSTLTIQRTQQEDSAVYLCASSSGGLGETQYFGPGTRLLVL.

V gene TRBV5-1 combines with J gene TRBJ2-2; D is possibly TRBD2 (5 bases). This CDR3 is 13 amino acids long. With 2 bases removed from V and 3 bases from J, the gap between germline ends came to 5 bases. Per germline, CDR1 SGHRS and CDR2 YFSETQ. The CDR3 reads CASSFGDTGELFF. DNA of the CDR3: TGCGCCAGCAGCTTCGGGGACACCGGGGAGCTGTTTTTT. Filled out from reference TRBV5-1 and TRBJ2-2, the complete variable domain reads KAGVTQTPRYLIKTRGQQVTLSCSPISGHRSVSWYQQTPGQGLQFLFEYFSETQRNKGNFPGRFSGRQFSNSRSEMNVSTLELGDSALYLCASSFGDTGELFFGEGSRLTVL.

The gene calls are TRBV24-1 and TRBJ2-2; the D gene is possibly TRBD2 (6 bases). The germline CDR1 and CDR2 sequences are KGHDR and SFDVKD. The CDR3 length is 16 residues. V was shortened by 1 base and J by 5 bases, with 13 bases between the two germline ends. The CDR3 sequence is CATSDFGGARTGELFF. The CDR3 DNA sequence: TGTGCCACCAGTGATTTCGGCGGGGCTAGGACCGGGGAGCTGTTTTTT.

The rearrangement links TRBV3-1 (or the pseudogene TRBV3-2) to TRBJ2-5; D unresolved. V was clipped by 5 bases and J by 5 bases, with 6 bases between them. The CDR3 spans 11 residues. CDR1 is LGHDT and CDR2 is YNNKEL in the germline V gene (reference sequence). CDR3: CASSTVETQYF. CDR3 DNA sequence: TGTGCCAGCAGCACTGTTGAGACCCAGTACTTC.